These T cell receptor beta chains were read from a single sample in a study of CD8 T cells in Susac syndrome. TCRdb analysed the immunoSEQ multiplex PCR reads with MiXCR anew, one entry per CDR3 protein. The table has approximately 160,000 distinct CDR3 sequences, about 94% seen once. The specimen was CD4+ T cells from PBMCs. Source of these receptors: a human donor in good health. The CDR3 runs from the conserved cysteine through the conserved F or W. Expanded clones get a size class; other rows say once, few or many, or leave the size out.

clone size	J gene	V gene	CDR3 protein
.	TRBJ1-6	TRBV20-1	CSASAASPGVGSPLHF
.	TRBJ2-1	TRBV7-2	CASSLIGANNEQFF
.	TRBJ1-5	TRBV19	CASSPFSTSNQPQHF
.	TRBJ1-1	TRBV20-1	CSARQGGTEAFF
.	TRBJ2-1	TRBV11-1	CASSLASVLYNEQFF
.	TRBJ1-2	TRBV29-1	CSVEDSRGGAYGYTF
.	TRBJ1-1	TRBV12-3/TRBV12-4	CASSSTRFGAFF
.	TRBJ1-6	TRBV28	CASSSLGRVDSPLHF
.	TRBJ1-1	TRBV7-9	CASSFDGGLGTEAFF
.	TRBJ1-5	TRBV30	CAWSTLLDRRQPQHF
.	TRBJ2-7	TRBV6-1	CASRRDRVSSYEQYF
.	TRBJ2-5	TRBV2	CASSEETAQETQYF
.	TRBJ2-4	TRBV12-3/TRBV12-4	CASSIRGNIQYF
.	TRBJ2-7	TRBV20-1	CSATRGNSYEQYF
.	TRBJ2-3	TRBV20-1	CSAGTSATDTQYF
.	TRBJ1-5	TRBV23-1	CASSHPATGRSNQPQHF
.	TRBJ2-1	TRBV19	CASSIYASGNNEQFF
.	TRBJ1-4	TRBV29-1	CSGGTANEKLFF
once	TRBJ1-2	TRBV10-3	CAISESRTVNGYTF
once	TRBJ2-1	TRBV4-1	CASSQDREASQSNEQFF
.	TRBJ2-2	TRBV30	CAWSVQGELFF
.	TRBJ2-7	TRBV18	CASSPSGQYYEQYF
once	TRBJ1-2	TRBV5-1	CASSLAGGGNYGYTF
.	TRBJ2-1	TRBV2	CASTLEVLGNEQFF
.	TRBJ2-7	TRBV23-1	CASSQLQLPYEQYF
.	TRBJ2-7	TRBV18	CASSPAPGYEQYF
.	TRBJ2-4	TRBV7-8	CASSYGRQGAKNIQYF
.	TRBJ2-5	TRBV20-1	CSASGTGEETQYF
.	TRBJ2-5	TRBV18	CASSPQGGPRPQETQYF
.	TRBJ2-2	TRBV7-2	CASSLEETGELFF
.	TRBJ1-4	TRBV30	CAWSSGGSEKLFF
.	TRBJ1-2	TRBV25-1	CASSQARDYGYTF
few	TRBJ2-6	TRBV19	CASSGANVLTF
.	TRBJ2-5	TRBV6-2/TRBV6-3	CASTRLAALGETQYF
.	TRBJ2-5	TRBV6-1	CASSQTSGMGETQYF
.	TRBJ1-2	TRBV30	CAWRGPARSGGYTF
.	TRBJ2-7	TRBV18	CASSPSQIPYEQYF